These T cell receptor beta chains were read from a single sample in a study of read filtering for tumor transcriptome and immune sequencing. TCRdb passed the reads through MiXCR, listing each CDR3 protein once. The sample has fewer than 35,000 distinct CDR3 sequences, 18% seen once. The sample consisted of a population of CD138-negative cells sorted from bone marrow. The receptors were sampled from a donor at least 40 years old with multiple myeloma. Each CDR3 is given with its conserved first and last residue. Each record gives: CDR3 length, V gene, clone size, J gene, D gene, CDR3 protein, CDR3 DNA. D genes are given only for firm matches. Clone size is not always given. Where it is, it says once, few, many or a class for expanded clones.

>14|TRBV16|many|TRBJ2-7|TRBD1
CASSQGTETYEQYF
TGTGCCAGCAGCCAAGGGACAGAGACCTACGAGCAGTACTTC
>14|TRBV10-3|many|TRBJ2-5|TRBD1
CAISPGQGRETQYF
TGTGCCATCAGCCCGGGACAGGGGAGAGAGACCCAGTACTTC
>12|TRBV20-1|many|TRBJ2-3|-
CSAWGRTDTQYF
TGCAGTGCTTGGGGGCGCACAGATACGCAGTATTTT
>12|TRBV7-2|-|TRBJ1-1|-
CAGPRVNTEAFF
TGTGCCGGCCCTCGGGTGAACACTGAAGCTTTCTTT
>15|TRBV3-1|medium-sized|TRBJ1-6|-
CASSQGGFYNSPLHF
TGTGCCAGCAGCCAAGGGGGCTTCTATAATTCACCCCTCCACTTT
>13|TRBV18|many|TRBJ1-2|TRBD1
CASSPPDRAGYTF
TGTGCCAGCTCACCACCAGACAGGGCTGGCTACACCTTC
>16|TRBV5-4|many|TRBJ2-5|TRBD1
CASSRGGTGAEETQYF
TGTGCCAGCAGCCGGGGGGGGACAGGGGCCGAAGAGACCCAGTACTTC
>15|TRBV28|-|TRBJ1-5|-
CASNWGGEGNQPQHF
TGTGCCAGCAACTGGGGGGGCGAGGGCAATCAGCCCCAGCATTTT
>14|TRBV5-1|many|TRBJ1-2|-
CASRSGTAAYGYTF
TGCGCCAGCAGGTCCGGGACGGCCGCCTATGGCTACACCTTC
>17|TRBV28|many|TRBJ1-1|-
CASRSRREDRFWGEAFF
TGTGCCAGCAGGTCGCGGCGAGAGGATAGGTTCTGGGGTGAAGCTTTCTTT
>13|TRBV6-5|many|TRBJ2-7|-
CASISIGTNEQYF
TGTGCCAGCATCTCGATCGGGACAAACGAGCAGTACTTC
>15|TRBV20-1|many|TRBJ2-1|-
CSARRLPSSYNEQFF
TGCAGTGCTAGGCGACTACCCAGCTCCTACAATGAGCAGTTCTTC
>14|TRBV2|-|TRBJ1-1|-
CASSRDMGGTGAFF
TGCGCCAGCAGCCGGGACATGGGGGGCACTGGAGCTTTCTTT
>14|TRBV12-3/TRBV12-4|medium-sized|TRBJ2-7|-
CASSLQGPLYEQYF
TGTGCCAGCAGTTTACAGGGACCCCTCTACGAGCAGTACTTC
>17|TRBV20-1|-|TRBJ1-2|-
CSASDMVRGRPDSGYTF
TGCAGTGCTAGCGATATGGTCCGGGGGCGCCCTGACTCTGGCTACACCTTC
>16|TRBV28|many|TRBJ2-3|-
CASRTDKISSTDTQYF
TGTGCCAGCAGGACCGACAAGATCTCTAGCACAGATACGCAGTATTTT
>11|TRBV6-6|many|TRBJ2-1|-
CASSYSDEQFF
TGTGCCAGCAGTTACTCCGATGAGCAGTTCTTC
>16|TRBV10-3|-|TRBJ2-2|TRBD2
CAISATSSSNTGELFF
TGTGCCATCAGTGCGACTAGCTCTTCGAACACCGGGGAGCTGTTTTTT
>14|TRBV2|-|TRBJ2-5|-
CASSDSVQEETLYF
TGTGCCAGTAGTGACTCAGTCCAGGAAGAGACCCTGTACTTC
>14|TRBV19|-|TRBJ2-7|-
CVSRIPGLRGEQYF
TGTGTCAGTAGGATTCCGGGACTGAGGGGGGAGCAGTACTTC
>15|TRBV11-2|many|TRBJ2-1|-
CASSLVAFTVEEQFF
TGTGCCAGCAGCTTAGTAGCCTTTACGGTGGAGGAGCAGTTCTTC
>15|TRBV20-1|many|TRBJ2-5|-
CSARDTRGIEETQYF
TGCAGTGCTAGAGATACGAGGGGGATTGAGGAGACCCAGTACTTC
>16|TRBV11-2|many|TRBJ2-3|-
CASSLNGNSVTDTQYF
TGTGCCAGCAGCTTAAATGGGAATTCTGTAACAGATACGCAGTATTTT
>15|TRBV5-1|-|TRBJ2-1|-
CASSPDGAVGNELFF
TGCGCCAGCAGCCCCGACGGGGCTGTGGGGAATGAGCTGTTCTTT
>12|TRBV7-2|many|TRBJ1-1|-
CASSLVRQEAFF
TGTGCCAGCAGCTTAGTTAGACAGGAAGCTTTCTTT
>13|TRBV5-5|many|TRBJ2-2|-
CASSPGQTGELFF
TGTGCCAGCAGCCCCGGACAGACCGGGGAGCTGTTTTTT
>16|TRBV7-9|many|TRBJ2-5|-
CASSSPPGQPEETQYF
TGTGCCAGCAGCTCCCCACCAGGACAGCCCGAAGAGACCCAGTACTTC
>15|TRBV20-1|few|TRBJ2-7|TRBD2
CSARSRFSGGYEQYF
TGCAGTGCTAGATCCCGTTTTAGCGGGGGCTACGAGCAGTACTTC
>13|TRBV7-2|-|TRBJ2-7|TRBD1
CASSRDRGYEQYF
TGTGCCAGCAGCCGGGACAGGGGTTACGAGCAGTACTTC
>15|TRBV11-1|many|TRBJ2-1|-
CASTVLGRTYNEQFF
TGTGCCAGCACTGTCCTGGGCAGGACCTACAATGAGCAGTTCTTC
>11|TRBV3-1|many|TRBJ2-2|-
CASSEERELFF
TGTGCCAGCAGCGAAGAGCGGGAGCTGTTTTTT
>15|TRBV20-1|many|TRBJ2-2|-
CSARDGGSNTGELFF
TGCAGTGCTAGAGATGGTGGCTCAAACACCGGGGAGCTGTTTTTT
>13|TRBV2|many|TRBJ1-1|-
CASRTDGSSEAFF
TGTGCCAGCAGGACGGACGGAAGCTCTGAGGCCTTCTTT
>15|TRBV20-1|medium-sized|TRBJ2-1|TRBD2
CSARDPAGVNNEQFF
TGCAGTGCTAGAGATCCAGCGGGAGTAAATAATGAGCAGTTCTTC
>17|TRBV14|many|TRBJ2-1|-
CASSQERGGSFYNEQFF
TGTGCCAGCAGCCAAGAGAGAGGGGGATCCTTCTACAATGAGCAGTTCTTC